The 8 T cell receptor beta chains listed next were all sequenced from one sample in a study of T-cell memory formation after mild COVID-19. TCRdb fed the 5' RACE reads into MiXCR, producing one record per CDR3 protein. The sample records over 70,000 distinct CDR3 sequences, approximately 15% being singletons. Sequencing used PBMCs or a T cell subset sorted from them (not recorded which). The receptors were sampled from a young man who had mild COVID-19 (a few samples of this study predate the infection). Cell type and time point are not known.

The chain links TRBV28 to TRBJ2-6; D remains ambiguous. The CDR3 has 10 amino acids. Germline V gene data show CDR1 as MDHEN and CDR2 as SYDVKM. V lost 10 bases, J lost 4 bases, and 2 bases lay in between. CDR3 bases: TGTGCCACCGGGGCCAACGTCCTGACTTTC. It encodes CATGANVLTF.

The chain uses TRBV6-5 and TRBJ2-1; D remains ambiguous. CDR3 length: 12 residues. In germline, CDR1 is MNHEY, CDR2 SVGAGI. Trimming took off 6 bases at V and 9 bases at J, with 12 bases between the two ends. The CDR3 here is CASRGTAGEQFF. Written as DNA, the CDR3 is TGTGCCAGCAGGGGAACTGCTGGTGAGCAGTTCTTC.

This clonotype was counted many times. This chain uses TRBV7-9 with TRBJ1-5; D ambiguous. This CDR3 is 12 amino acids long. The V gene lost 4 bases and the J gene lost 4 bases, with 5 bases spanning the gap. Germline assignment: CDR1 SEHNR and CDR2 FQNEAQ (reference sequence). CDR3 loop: CASSSPNQPQHF. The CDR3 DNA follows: TGTGCCAGCAGCTCCCCTAATCAGCCCCAGCATTTT.

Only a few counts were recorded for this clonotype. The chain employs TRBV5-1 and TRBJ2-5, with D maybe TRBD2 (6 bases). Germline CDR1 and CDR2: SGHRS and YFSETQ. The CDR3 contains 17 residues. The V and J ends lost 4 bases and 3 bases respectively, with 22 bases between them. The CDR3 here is CASSPWGVGANEETQYF. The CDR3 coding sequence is TGCGCCAGCAGCCCATGGGGGGTTGGGGCTAATGAAGAGACCCAGTACTTC.

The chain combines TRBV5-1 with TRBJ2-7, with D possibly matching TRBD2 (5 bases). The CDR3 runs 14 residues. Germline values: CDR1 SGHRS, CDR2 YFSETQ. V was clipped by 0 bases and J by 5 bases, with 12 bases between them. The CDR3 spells CASSLGSPEDEQYV. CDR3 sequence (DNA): TGCGCCAGCAGCTTGGGTTCCCCGGAGGACGAGCAGTACGTC.

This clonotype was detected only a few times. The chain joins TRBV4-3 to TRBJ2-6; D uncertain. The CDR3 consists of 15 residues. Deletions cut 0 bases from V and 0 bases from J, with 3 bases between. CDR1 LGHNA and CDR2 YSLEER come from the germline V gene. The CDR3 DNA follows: TGCGCCAGCAGCCAAGAGCTCTCTGGGGCCAACGTCCTGACTTTC. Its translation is CASSQELSGANVLTF.

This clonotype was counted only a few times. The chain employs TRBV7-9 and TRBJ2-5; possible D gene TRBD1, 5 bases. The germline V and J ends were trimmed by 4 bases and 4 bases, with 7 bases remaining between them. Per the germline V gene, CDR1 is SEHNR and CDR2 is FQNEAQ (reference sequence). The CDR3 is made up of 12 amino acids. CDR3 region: CASSSRVETQYF. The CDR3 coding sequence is TGTGCCAGCAGCTCCAGGGTAGAGACCCAGTACTTC.

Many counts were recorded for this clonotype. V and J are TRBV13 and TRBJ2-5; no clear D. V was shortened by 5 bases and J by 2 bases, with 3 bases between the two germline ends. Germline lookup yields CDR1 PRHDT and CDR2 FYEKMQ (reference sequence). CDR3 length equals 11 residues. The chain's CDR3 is CASSQQETQYF. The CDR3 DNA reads TGTGCCAGCAGCCAACAAGAGACCCAGTACTTC. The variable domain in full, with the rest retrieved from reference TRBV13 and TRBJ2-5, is AAGVIQSPRHLIKEKRETATLKCYPIPRHDTVYWYQQGPGQDPQFLISFYEKMQSDKGSIPDRFSAQQFSDYHSELNMSSLELGDSALYFCASSQQETQYFGPGTRLLVL.